The present T cell receptor (beta chain) was sequenced within a study of regulatory T cells in long-lasting Graves disease. The TCR beta library used iRepertoire HTBI primers with Arm-PCR amplification of CDR3. TCRdb redid the calling of the multiplex PCR reads with MiXCR, one entry per CDR3 protein. Found here are a few hundred thousand distinct CDR3 sequences, more than 20% of them singletons; the top ten hold approximately 30%. This sample's time point: persistent/refractory GD, antithyroid drugs over 5 years with positive TRAb. The authors made the TCR library using RNA they extracted from PBMCs. This clonotype was counted many times. CDR3 length: 15 amino acids. The germline V gene encodes CDR1 SGHTA and CDR2 FQGTGA. After removal of 3 bases from V and 8 bases from J, the junction contained 7 bases not matched to a gene.

The input for sequencing was peripheral blood mononuclear cells (PBMCs), taken when the disease was refractory, from a patient treated with antithyroid drugs. The chain has TRBV7-3 and TRBJ1-4; TRBD1 matches at 9 bases. The receptor comes from a woman between 40 and 50 years old with Graves disease. As DNA, the CDR3 is TGTGCCAGCAGCTTCGCCGGGACAGGGAACGAAAAACTGTTTTTT. It encodes CASSFAGTGNEKLFF.